A selection of T cell receptor beta chains follows, all from one sample in a study of T cells after yellow fever vaccination. MiXCR, applied by TCRdb to the 5' RACE reads, yields one record per CDR3 protein. The repertoire has about 630,000 distinct CDR3 sequences, approximately 13% of them found once; the top ten carry around 14%. The sequences come from PBMCs, collected on the day of the yellow fever booster vaccination. The receptors come from a man aged 25-45 years who received the YFV17D yellow fever vaccine. The CDR3 runs from the conserved cysteine through the conserved F or W. A D gene is named only where the DNA matches it firmly. Clone size is stated in some rows and not others, as once, few, many or a class when expanded.

TRBV12-3/TRBV12-4	TRBJ2-5	few	TRBD2	TGTGCCAGCCGGAGCGGGACCCAAGAGACCCAGTACTTC	CASRSGTQETQYF
TRBV7-2	TRBJ1-5	-	-	TGTGCCAGCAGCAGCGACAGCGGCGGCAATCAGCCCCAGCATTTT	CASSSDSGGNQPQHF
TRBV19	TRBJ1-2	-	-	TGTGCCAGTAGTATACCGGAGTCCTATGGCTACACCTTC	CASSIPESYGYTF
TRBV3-1	TRBJ1-5	few	TRBD1	TGTGCCAGCAGCAATCTCGCAGGGGGGTCGGGTCAGCCCCAGCATTTT	CASSNLAGGSGQPQHF
TRBV5-5	TRBJ2-2	many	-	TGTGCCAGCAGCTTGGAGACCCAGGGAGTTGCCGGGGAGCTGTTTTTT	CASSLETQGVAGELFF
TRBV20-1	TRBJ1-6	-	TRBD1	TGCAGTGCTAGAGCCGGGACAGATAATTCACCCCTCCACTTT	CSARAGTDNSPLHF
TRBV20-1	TRBJ1-1	-	-	TGCAGTGCTCCACTTTTGCCAGTGAGGAACACTGAAGCTTTCTTT	CSAPLLPVRNTEAFF
TRBV29-1	TRBJ2-5	few	-	TGCAGCGTTGTGGGGGAGGAGACCCAGTACTTC	CSVVGEETQYF
TRBV9	TRBJ1-1	-	TRBD1	TGTGCCAGCAGCCCGACAGGGAACAAACCTGAAGCTTTCTTT	CASSPTGNKPEAFF
TRBV6-5	TRBJ1-5	-	-	TGTGCCAGAAGTTGGGGCAGGGGTAATCAGCCCCAGCATTTT	CARSWGRGNQPQHF
TRBV29-1	TRBJ2-7	-	-	TGCAGCGTTGGGTCGAAGCGGAATTATTACGAGCAGTACTTC	CSVGSKRNYYEQYF
TRBV5-5	TRBJ1-2	few	-	TGTGCCAGCAGCTTAGAAGGGGACTTTGGCTACACCTTC	CASSLEGDFGYTF